This T cell receptor beta chain was sequenced during a study of OX40 agonist ivuxolimab in advanced cancers. About the research overall: As their treatment, patients were administered ivuxolimab, an agonistic anti-OX40 (CD134) antibody.

Autoimmune disease history or systemic immunosuppression led to patients being barred. Method: immunoSEQ multiplex PCR; TCRdb's copy keeps in-frame clones and lacks some. Of about 71,000 clones listed, around 94% are singletons. The V gene end was trimmed by 3 bases and the J gene end by 4 bases; junction bases not matched to a gene: 6. The CDR3 loop spans 15 amino acids. Per germline, CDR1 LNHDA and CDR2 SQIVND (reference sequence). The TCR was taken from an adult with an advanced solid tumor such as melanoma, head and neck, liver or kidney cancer. Source: CD4+ or CD8+ T cells sorted from blood, taken in a trial of the OX40 agonist ivuxolimab. The genes are TRBV19 and TRBJ2-7; 10 nucleotides align to TRBD1. CDR3 region: CASSISVGQGYEQYF. The CDR3 region has the DNA TGTGCCAGTAGTATCTCGGTGGGACAGGGGTACGAGCAGTACTTC. The whole variable domain, filled in from reference TRBV19 and TRBJ2-7, reads DGGITQSPKYLFRKEGQNVTLSCEQNLNHDAMYWYRQDPGQGLRLIYYSQIVNDFQKGDIAEGYSVSREKKESFPLTVTSAQKNPTAFYLCASSISVGQGYEQYFGPGTRLTVT.